The T cell receptor (beta chain) described here comes from a study of a mutant IDH1 vaccine in newly diagnosed glioma. Comment on this clone: Its antigen is still unknown.

Trimming shortened V by 5 bases and J by 3 bases, and 18 bases separated the two germline ends. Germline CDR1 SGHTA, CDR2 FQGTGA. This CDR3 comprises 16 residues. The table came from immunoSEQ multiplex PCR; TCRdb's copy has only in-frame clones and leaves some out. The sample records around 94,000 clones, over 85% being singletons. Described time point: week 47, end of study. In every dose of vaccine, 300 ug of mutant IDH1 20-mer peptide was given alongside topical imiquimod. The clonotype originates from a woman aged 45-65 years with glioma. The V call is TRBV7-3, the J call TRBJ2-3; TRBD1 is a possible D gene (7 bases). The specimen comprised PBMCs, sampled from a glioma patient whose treatment included an IDH1 peptide vaccine. CDR3: CASSQIGGAGTDTQYF. In nucleotides, the CDR3 is TGTGCCAGCAGCCAAATAGGGGGCGCGGGGACAGATACGCAGTATTTT.